The T cell receptor beta chain under discussion was sequenced for a study of cytomegalovirus exposure and HLA in healthy donors. Study findings and constraints: When analyzed later, a missense DCLRE1C variant was found to be linked to TCR beta V- and J-gene trimming. For most subjects, TCR beta sequences were reported to predict HLA-A and HLA-B alleles with accuracy.

Primers included in the PCR were 60 Vbeta and 13 Jbeta primers. The repertoire was sequenced with immunoSEQ multiplex PCR; TCRdb's copy has only in-frame clones and lacks some. This sample has about 89,000 clones, with 60% to 80% found just once. Unmatched junction bases numbered 5, after V lost 6 bases and J lost 4 bases. CDR1 is SNHLY, CDR2 FYNNEI, per germline. The CDR3 is made up of 15 amino acids. Notes on this clone: Its antigen is unknown.

The genes are TRBV2 and TRBJ2-3, with 12 nucleotides matching TRBD1. The source of this sequence is a man younger than 45 in good health and CMV-seronegative. The sequenced sample consisted of PBMCs. The CDR3 DNA follows: TGTGCCAGCAGACGGGACAGGGGGCGTGCAGATACGCAGTATTTT. Translating gives CASRRDRGRADTQYF.